This TCR beta chain was identified during a study of T cells in Graves' hyperthyroidism and ophthalmopathy. Study-wide results and caveats: A 13 V-J signature model discriminated ophthalmopathy versus stable hyperthyroidism. The majority of expanded thyroid clonotypes above 0.001 also appeared in blood. Progression to ophthalmopathy was predicted a median of about 6.6 months early.

Exclusions: uncontrolled infection, other autoimmune disease, pregnancy, lactation. Note on this clonotype: Its antigen is currently unknown.

V was clipped by 3 bases and J by 0 bases; unmatched bases: 8. From germline, CDR1 is SGHRS and CDR2 YFSETQ. The CDR3 is made up of 16 amino acids. RNA transcripts served as the template for amplifying TCR beta CDR3 regions. The HTBI set primed first-round TCR CDR3 RT-PCR. TCRdb re-called the multiplex PCR reads with MiXCR, one entry per CDR3 protein. The repertoire consists of approximately 510,000 distinct CDR3 sequences, with 35% to 50% occurring once and the leading ten covering about 40%. The genes are TRBV5-1 and TRBJ1-1; 7 bases line up with TRBD1. The specimen was peripheral blood or thyroid tissue (not recorded which). This clonotype was sampled from an adult woman with Graves' disease, either hyperthyroidism or ophthalmopathy (not recorded which). The CDR3 sequence: CASSWGRGIMNTEAFF. CDR3 nucleotides: TGCGCCAGCAGCTGGGGCAGGGGGATAATGAACACTGAAGCTTTCTTT.